This entry describes one T cell receptor (beta chain). Sequenced by immunoSEQ multiplex PCR; TCRdb stores in-frame clones only, minus some. The sample shows millions of clones, 90% to 95% of them seen only once. These data are taken from a study of shared clonotypes between healthy human individuals. CDR3 length equals 14 residues. CDR1 SNHLY and CDR2 FYNNEI come from the germline V gene. With 4 bases clipped from V and 4 bases from J, the junction kept 5 bases outside the gene matches. The receptor was isolated from a man in his late teens or twenties in good health. Specimen: naive CD4+ T cells sorted from blood. Stated subset: CD45RA+ positively selected. The chain uses TRBV2 and TRBJ2-7, with 9 positions matching TRBD1. CDR3 bases: TGTGCCAGCAGTGCTGAGACAGGGGGTTACGAGCAGTACTTC. The encoded protein is CASSAETGGYEQYF.